What follows are 8 T cell receptor beta chains derived from one specimen sequenced in a study of tumor T cells in aggressive B-cell lymphoma. Method: immunoSEQ multiplex PCR; TCRdb's copy keeps in-frame clones and lacks some. Found here are 10,000 to 14,000 clones, approximately 91% of them singletons; the top ten hold around 2.2%. The sequencing input was tumor tissue. The receptors shown here come from an adult with diffuse large B cell lymphoma.

This chain links TRBV7-2 with TRBJ2-7; no definite D call. From germline, CDR1 is SGHTA and CDR2 FQGNSA. Trimming left V 5 bases short and J 3 bases short, with 20 bases between. The CDR3 spans 16 residues. This CDR3 is CASSRNPGGLGYEQYF. The DNA of the CDR3 is TGTGCCAGCAGCCGGAACCCAGGTGGTCTGGGCTACGAGCAGTACTTC.

A few counts support this clone. The J gene is TRBJ2-6, the V gene TRBV6-5, with D possibly TRBD1 on 5 matching bases. Germline assignment: CDR1 MNHEY and CDR2 SVGAGI. This CDR3 comprises 15 residues. V lost 6 bases, J lost 4 bases, and 13 bases lay in between. The CDR3 nucleotides are TGTGCCAGCAGAAACACAGGTCCCGGGGCCAACGTCCTGACTTTC. Translating gives CASRNTGPGANVLTF.

The gene calls are TRBV29-1 and TRBJ2-5; 9 bases are shared with TRBD1. After removal of 6 bases from V and 4 bases from J, the junction contained 6 bases not matched to a gene. CDR1 and CDR2 (germline): SQVTM, ANQGSEA. This CDR3 has 13 residues. Written as DNA, the CDR3 is TGCAGCGTACTGGGACAGGGCGGAGAGACCCAGTACTTC. Encoded protein: CSVLGQGGETQYF.

The chain has TRBV7-2 and TRBJ2-2, with 13 nucleotides matching TRBD2. The germline V gene has CDR1 SGHTA and CDR2 FQGNSA. V shed 5 bases, J shed 6 bases, and the junction held 6 bases outside the gene matches. The CDR3 is made up of 16 amino acids. The CDR3 sequence: CASSVTSGRAAGELFF. The CDR3 DNA sequence: TGTGCCAGCAGCGTCACTAGCGGGAGGGCTGCCGGGGAGCTGTTTTTT.

This chain joins TRBV27 and TRBJ1-1; D gene uncertain. Germline assignment: CDR1 MNHEY and CDR2 SMNVEV (reference sequence). The CDR3 has 13 amino acids. Trimming shortened V by 3 bases and J by 1 base, and 6 bases separated the two germline ends. The CDR3 spells CASSLAGNTEAFF. DNA of the CDR3: TGTGCCAGCAGTTTGGCGGGGAACACTGAAGCTTTCTTT.

The chain couples TRBV5-4 to TRBJ1-2; 10 nucleotides align to TRBD1. The CDR3 runs 14 residues. Germline V gives CDR1 SGHNT, CDR2 YYREEE (reference sequence). J lost 6 bases, V lost 3 bases, and 5 bases had no gene match. The CDR3 region has the DNA TGTGCCAGCAGCTACGACAGGGGGCTGGATGGCTACACCTTC. Residues: CASSYDRGLDGYTF. The variable domain in full, with the rest retrieved from reference TRBV5-4 and TRBJ1-2, is ETGVTQSPTHLIKTRGQQVTLRCSSQSGHNTVSWYQQALGQGPQFIFQYYREEENGRGNFPPRFSGLQFPNYSSELNVNALELDDSALYLCASSYDRGLDGYTFGSGTRLTVV.

J is TRBJ2-5 and V is TRBV10-1; 8 bases match TRBD2. The J call may be incorrect, as the DNA end agrees better with TRBJ2-7. The germline V gene has CDR1 WNHNN and CDR2 SYGVQD (reference sequence). The CDR3 is 15 residues long. The chain's CDR3 is CASYSLKRELNEQYF. The CDR3 DNA reads as TGCGCCAGCTACTCACTCAAGCGGGAGCTGAACGAGCAGTACTTC.

The chain couples TRBV7-6 to TRBJ2-1; 11 bases are shared with TRBD1. V dropped 5 bases and J dropped 4; count of bases not matched to a gene: 7. Germline CDR1 reads SGHVS; CDR2 reads FNYEAQ. The CDR3 contains 16 residues. The CDR3 reads CASSLVGQGAYNEQFF. The CDR3 DNA reads TGTGCCAGCAGCCTTGTCGGACAGGGGGCGTACAATGAGCAGTTCTTC.